This T cell receptor beta chain was identified during a study of cytomegalovirus exposure and HLA in healthy donors. Study-wide points: In a later analysis, HLA-C alleles had the fewest associated TCRs, DRB1 alleles the most.

13 Jbeta primers and 60 Vbeta primers were used for the PCR. The data were produced by immunoSEQ multiplex PCR, yet TCRdb's version contains in-frame clones alone and is incomplete. Among over 200,000 clones listed, approximately 82% were seen once. This clone was counted between two and nine times. What it binds is not known. Sequencing was done on a sample of PBMCs. The clonotype originates from a male donor in good health and CMV-seronegative.

The CDR3 sequence is CAWSVRVGGRGTEAFF. The CDR3 DNA sequence: TGTGCCTGGAGTGTACGGGTCGGGGGTAGGGGAACTGAAGCTTTCTTT. This chain links TRBV30 with TRBJ1-1; possible D gene TRBD1, 5 bases. Germline V gene lookup returns CDR1 GTSNPN and CDR2 SVGIG (reference sequence). The germline V and J ends were trimmed by 0 bases and 5 bases, with 19 bases remaining between them. This CDR3 is 16 amino acids long. Variable domain in full (rest from reference TRBV30 and TRBJ1-1): SQTIHQWPATLVQPVGSPLSLECTVEGTSNPNLYWYRQAAGRGLQLLFYSVGIGQISSEVPQNLSASRPQDRQFILSSKKLLLSDSGFYLCAWSVRVGGRGTEAFFGQGTRLTVV.